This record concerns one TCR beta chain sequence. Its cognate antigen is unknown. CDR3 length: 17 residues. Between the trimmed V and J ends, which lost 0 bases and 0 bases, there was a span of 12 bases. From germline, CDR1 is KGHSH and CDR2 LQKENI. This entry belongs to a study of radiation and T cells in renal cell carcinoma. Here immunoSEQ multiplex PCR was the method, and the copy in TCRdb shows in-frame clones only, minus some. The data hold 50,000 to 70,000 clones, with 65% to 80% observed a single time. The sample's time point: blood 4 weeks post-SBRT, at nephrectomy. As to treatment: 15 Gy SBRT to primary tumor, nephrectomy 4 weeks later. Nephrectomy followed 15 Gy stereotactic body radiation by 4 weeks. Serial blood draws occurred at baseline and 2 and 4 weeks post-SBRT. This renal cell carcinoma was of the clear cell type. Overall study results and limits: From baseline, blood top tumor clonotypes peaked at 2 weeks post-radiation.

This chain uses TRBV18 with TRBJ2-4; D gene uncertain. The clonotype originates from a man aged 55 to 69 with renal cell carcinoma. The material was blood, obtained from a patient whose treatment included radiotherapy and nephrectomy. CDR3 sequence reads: CASSPPSVNLAKNIQYF. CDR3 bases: TGTGCCAGCTCACCACCTTCGGTTAACCTAGCCAAAAACATTCAGTACTTC.